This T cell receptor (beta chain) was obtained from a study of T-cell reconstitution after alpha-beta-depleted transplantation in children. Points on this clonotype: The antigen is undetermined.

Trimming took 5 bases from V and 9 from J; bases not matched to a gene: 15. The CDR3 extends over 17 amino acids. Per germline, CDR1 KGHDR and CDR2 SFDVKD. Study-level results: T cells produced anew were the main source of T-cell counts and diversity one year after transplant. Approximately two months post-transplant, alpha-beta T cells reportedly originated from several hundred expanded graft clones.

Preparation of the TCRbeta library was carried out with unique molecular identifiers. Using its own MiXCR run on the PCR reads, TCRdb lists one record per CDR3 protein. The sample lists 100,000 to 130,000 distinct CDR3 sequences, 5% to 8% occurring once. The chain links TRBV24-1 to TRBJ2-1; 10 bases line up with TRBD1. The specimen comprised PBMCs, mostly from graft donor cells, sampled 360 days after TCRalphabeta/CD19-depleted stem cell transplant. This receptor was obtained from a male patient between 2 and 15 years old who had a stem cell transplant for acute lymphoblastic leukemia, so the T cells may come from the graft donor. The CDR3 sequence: CATSGNNRDRGNGEQFF. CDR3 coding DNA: TGTGCCACCAGTGGTAACAACCGGGACAGGGGTAATGGTGAGCAGTTCTTC.